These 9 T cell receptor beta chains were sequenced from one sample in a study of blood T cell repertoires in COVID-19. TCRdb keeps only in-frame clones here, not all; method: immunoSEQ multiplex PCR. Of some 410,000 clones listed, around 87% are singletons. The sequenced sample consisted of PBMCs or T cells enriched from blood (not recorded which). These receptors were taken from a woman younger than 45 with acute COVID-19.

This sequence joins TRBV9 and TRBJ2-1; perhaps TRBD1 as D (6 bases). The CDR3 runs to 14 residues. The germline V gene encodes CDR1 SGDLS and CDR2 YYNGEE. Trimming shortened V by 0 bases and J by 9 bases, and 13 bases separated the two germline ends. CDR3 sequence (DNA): TGTGCCAGCAGCGTAGTCTCAGGGGCCGTTGAGCAGTTCTTC. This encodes CASSVVSGAVEQFF.

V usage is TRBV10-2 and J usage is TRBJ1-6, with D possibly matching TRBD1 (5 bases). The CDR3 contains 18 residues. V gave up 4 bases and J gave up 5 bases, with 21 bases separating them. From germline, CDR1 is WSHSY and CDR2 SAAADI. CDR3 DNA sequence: TGCGCCAGCAGTGGGTTGAGGAGGGGACCATTGGATAATTCACCCCTCCACTTT. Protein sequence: CASSGLRRGPLDNSPLHF.

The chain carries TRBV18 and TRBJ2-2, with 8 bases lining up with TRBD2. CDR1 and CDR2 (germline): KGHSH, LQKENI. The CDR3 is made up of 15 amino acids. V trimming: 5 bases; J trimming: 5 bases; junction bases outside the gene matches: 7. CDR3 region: CASSVATSGTGELFF. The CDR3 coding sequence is TGTGCCAGCTCAGTCGCTACTAGCGGAACCGGGGAGCTGTTTTTT. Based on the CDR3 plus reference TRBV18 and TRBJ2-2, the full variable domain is NAGVMQNPRHLVRRRGQEARLRCSPMKGHSHVYWYRQLPEEGLKFMVYLQKENIIDESGMPKERFSAEFPKEGPSILRIQQVVRGDSAAYFCASSVATSGTGELFFGEGSRLTVL.

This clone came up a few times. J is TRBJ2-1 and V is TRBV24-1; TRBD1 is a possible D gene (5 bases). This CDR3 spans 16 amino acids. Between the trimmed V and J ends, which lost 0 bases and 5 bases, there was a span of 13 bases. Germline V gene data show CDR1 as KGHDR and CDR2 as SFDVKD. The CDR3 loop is CATSDLARLGHNEQFF. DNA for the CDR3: TGTGCCACCAGTGATTTGGCAAGGTTGGGGCACAATGAGCAGTTCTTC.

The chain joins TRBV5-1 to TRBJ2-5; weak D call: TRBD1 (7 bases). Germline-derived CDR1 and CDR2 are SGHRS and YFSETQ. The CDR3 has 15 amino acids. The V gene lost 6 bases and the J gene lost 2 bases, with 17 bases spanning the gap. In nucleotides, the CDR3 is TGCGCCAGCACCTACCATCCAGGGGGGCAAGAGACCCAGTACTTC. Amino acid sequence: CASTYHPGGQETQYF.

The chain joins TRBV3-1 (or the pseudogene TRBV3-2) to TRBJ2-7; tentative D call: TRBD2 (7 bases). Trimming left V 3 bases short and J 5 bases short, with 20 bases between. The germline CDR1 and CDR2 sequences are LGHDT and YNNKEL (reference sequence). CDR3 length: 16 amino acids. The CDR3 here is CASSQPMVGGRDEQYF. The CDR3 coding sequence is TGTGCCAGCAGCCAGCCAATGGTCGGGGGGCGGGACGAGCAGTACTTC.

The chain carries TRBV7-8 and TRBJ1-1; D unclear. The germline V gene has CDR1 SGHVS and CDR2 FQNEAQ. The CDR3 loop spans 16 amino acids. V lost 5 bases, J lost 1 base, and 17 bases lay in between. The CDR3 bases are TGTGCCAGCAGCCCAGGCCTTTACGGGAGGAACACTGAAGCTTTCTTT. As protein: CASSPGLYGRNTEAFF.

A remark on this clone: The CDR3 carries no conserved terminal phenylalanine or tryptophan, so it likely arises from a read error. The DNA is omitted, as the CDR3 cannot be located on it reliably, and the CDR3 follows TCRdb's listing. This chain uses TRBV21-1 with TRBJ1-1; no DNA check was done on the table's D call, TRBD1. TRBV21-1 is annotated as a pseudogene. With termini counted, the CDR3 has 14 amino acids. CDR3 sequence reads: CASSKIRTGEIFQH.

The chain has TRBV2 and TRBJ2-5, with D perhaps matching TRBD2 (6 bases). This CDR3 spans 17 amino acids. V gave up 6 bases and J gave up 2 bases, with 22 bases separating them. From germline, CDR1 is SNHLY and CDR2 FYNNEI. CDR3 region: CASSEGTARSFQETQYF. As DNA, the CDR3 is TGTGCCAGCAGCGAGGGGACTGCCCGCTCCTTTCAAGAGACCCAGTACTTC.